These T cell receptor beta chains were read from a single sample in a study of blood T cell repertoires in COVID-19. Sequenced by immunoSEQ multiplex PCR; TCRdb stores in-frame clones only, minus some. The table includes 250,000 to 350,000 clones, around 86% detected once. Sequenced sample: peripheral blood. Receptor source: a woman between 50 and 59 years old with acute or convalescent COVID-19. Each CDR3 is given with its conserved first and last residue. The D gene is left open where the match is weak. Some rows have no size entry. The others give once, few or many, or a class for an expanded clone.

-	TRBJ1-3	TRBV5-1	-	CASSLATGAGNTIYF	TGCGCCAGCAGCTTGGCCACGGGAGCTGGAAACACCATATATTTT
-	TRBJ1-1	TRBV11-2	-	CASRRTAGTEAFF	TGTGCCAGCAGACGGACCGCGGGCACTGAAGCTTTCTTT
TRBD2	TRBJ2-2	TRBV7-2	-	CASSVRLAGGPWVTGELFF	TGTGCCAGCAGCGTCCGACTAGCGGGAGGGCCTTGGGTCACCGGGGAGCTGTTTTTT
TRBD1	TRBJ1-1	TRBV5-4	-	CASSFTGGGTEAFF	TGTGCCAGCAGCTTCACAGGGGGCGGTACTGAAGCTTTCTTT
-	TRBJ1-1	TRBV30	-	CAWSLGTGNTEAFF	TGTGCCTGGAGCCTCGGAACAGGGAACACTGAAGCTTTCTTT
TRBD2	TRBJ2-7	TRBV5-6	-	CASSDDPGLAGEQYF	TGTGCCAGCAGCGACGACCCGGGACTAGCGGGGGAGCAGTACTTC
-	TRBJ2-7	TRBV9	few	CASSPAGGIYEQYF	TGTGCCAGCAGCCCGGCCGGCGGGATTTACGAGCAGTACTTC
-	TRBJ2-3	TRBV20-1	-	CSASVAEKSPDTQYF	TGCAGTGCTAGTGTAGCGGAAAAGAGTCCAGATACGCAGTATTTT
TRBD2	TRBJ2-3	TRBV5-1	once	CASRRLADITDTQYF	TGCGCCAGCCGCAGACTAGCAGATATCACAGATACGCAGTATTTT
-	TRBJ1-5	TRBV30	-	CAWSVHPGGESNQPQHF	TGTGCCTGGAGTGTACATCCTGGGGGCGAAAGCAATCAGCCCCAGCATTTT
-	TRBJ1-2	TRBV7-8	-	CASSFSGTDYGYTF	TGTGCCAGCAGCTTTTCAGGGACTGACTATGGCTACACCTTC
TRBD1	TRBJ2-1	TRBV7-7	-	CASSLVRDRGNEQFF	TGTGCCAGCAGCTTAGTACGGGACAGGGGTAATGAGCAGTTCTTC
TRBD2	TRBJ2-7	TRBV7-2	once	CASRQLAGGPGEQYF	TGTGCCAGCAGACAACTAGCGGGAGGGCCGGGTGAGCAGTACTTC
-	TRBJ1-6	TRBV5-4	-	CASSLRGEPLHF	TGTGCCAGCAGCTTGAGGGGTGAGCCCCTCCACTTT
TRBD2	TRBJ2-7	TRBV29-1	-	CSVAAGGRYEQYF	TGCAGCGTTGCGGCGGGAGGGCGGTACGAGCAGTACTTC
-	TRBJ1-2	TRBV12-3/TRBV12-4	-	CASSPFQGNGYTF	TGTGCCAGCAGTCCTTTCCAGGGTAATGGCTACACCTTC
TRBD1	TRBJ1-1	TRBV9	once	CASSSTGVRTEAFF	TGTGCCAGCAGCTCGACAGGGGTGCGCACTGAAGCTTTCTTT
TRBD2	TRBJ2-5	TRBV27	-	CASTQTSGRWETQYF	TGTGCCAGCACCCAGACTAGCGGGAGGTGGGAGACCCAGTACTTC
-	TRBJ1-4	TRBV18	few	CASSPQTGNEKLFF	TGTGCCAGCTCACCACAGACGGGAAATGAAAAACTGTTTTTT
TRBD1	TRBJ2-7	TRBV7-8	-	CASSFGTGSNEQYF	TGTGCCAGCAGCTTCGGGACAGGGTCAAACGAGCAGTACTTC
-	TRBJ2-5	TRBV3-1/TRBV3-2	once	CASSHTQEAQYF	TGTGCCAGCAGCCACACTCAAGAGGCCCAGTACTTC
TRBD2	TRBJ2-3	TRBV27	-	CASSLSPPRGRGLSTDTQYF	TGTGCCAGCAGTTTATCCCCACCCCGCGGGAGGGGCCTTAGCACAGATACGCAGTATTTT
TRBD2	TRBJ2-3	TRBV19	-	CASSKGLAGSTDTQYF	TGTGCCAGTAGTAAGGGGCTAGCGGGTAGCACAGATACGCAGTATTTT
TRBD2	TRBJ2-1	TRBV11-3	-	CASSRTSDPYNEQFF	TGTGCCAGCAGCCGGACTAGCGACCCCTACAATGAGCAGTTCTTC
-	TRBJ1-2	TRBV28	-	CASSTTYGYTF	TGTGCCAGCAGCACCACATATGGCTACACCTTC
-	TRBJ2-7	TRBV5-1	-	CASRAGQNYEQYF	TGCGCCAGCAGGGCGGGACAGAACTACGAGCAGTACTTC
-	TRBJ2-7	TRBV5-1	-	CASSLGLAGGEQYF	TGCGCCAGCAGCCTAGGACTGGCTGGAGGCGAGCAGTACTTC
-	TRBJ2-5	TRBV3-1/TRBV3-2	-	CASSQVGTPYGTQYF	TGTGCCAGCAGCCAAGTTGGGACTCCATACGGCACCCAGTACTTC
TRBD2	TRBJ2-1	TRBV3-1/TRBV3-2	-	CASSQIGTGGPGEQFF	TGTGCCAGCAGCCAAATTGGAACGGGAGGGCCGGGGGAGCAGTTCTTC
TRBD2	TRBJ2-1	TRBV11-2	once	CASSLGGQRDRQFF	TGTGCCAGCAGCTTAGGAGGTCAGCGGGATAGGCAGTTCTTC
-	TRBJ1-2	TRBV28	-	CASSFAPSRVDGYTF	TGTGCCAGCAGTTTCGCGCCCTCCAGGGTTGATGGCTACACCTTC
TRBD2	TRBJ2-1	TRBV6-2/TRBV6-3	-	CASSSAGGNYNEQFF	TGTGCCAGCAGTTCTGCGGGAGGGAACTACAATGAGCAGTTCTTC
-	TRBJ1-4	TRBV11-2	-	CASSLRGGVFGKLFF	TGTGCCAGCAGCTTACGTGGAGGGGTGTTCGGAAAACTGTTTTTT
-	TRBJ2-3	TRBV3-1/TRBV3-2	few	CASSQEGRAGTDTQYF	TGTGCCAGCAGCCAAGAAGGCAGGGCTGGCACAGATACGCAGTATTTT
-	TRBJ2-3	TRBV5-1	-	CASSWTESTDTQYF	TGCGCCAGCAGCTGGACAGAGAGCACAGATACGCAGTATTTT
-	TRBJ2-7	TRBV21-1	-	CASSFYSFCTGYYEQYF	TGTGCCAGCAGCTTCTATAGCTTTTGTACAGGATACTACGAGCAGTACTTC
-	TRBJ2-2	TRBV6-4	-	CASRPGWTDQTGELFF	TGTGCCAGCAGACCTGGGTGGACAGATCAGACCGGGGAGCTGTTTTTT
TRBD2	TRBJ2-3	TRBV7-2	-	CASSLGLAGVTDTQYF	TGTGCCAGCAGCTTAGGACTAGCGGGAGTCACAGATACGCAGTATTTT
-	TRBJ1-2	TRBV28	few	CASSLPEREGYGYTF	TGTGCCAGCAGTCTCCCGGAAAGGGAGGGGTATGGCTACACCTTC
TRBD2	TRBJ2-7	TRBV5-8	-	CASSSRLAGSSYEQYF	TGTGCCAGCAGCTCCAGACTAGCGGGAAGCTCCTACGAGCAGTACTTC
-	TRBJ1-6	TRBV19	-	CASRQGRSPLHF	TGTGCCAGTAGACAGGGAAGATCACCCCTCCACTTT